Shown below are 10 T cell receptor beta chains from a single sample sequenced in a study of cytomegalovirus exposure and HLA in healthy donors. Both 60 Vbeta primers and 13 Jbeta primers went into the PCR. Repertoires were generated with immunoSEQ multiplex PCR, while TCRdb's copy carries only in-frame clones and drops some. The sample records approximately 190,000 clones, 75% to 85% being singletons. Sequenced sample: PBMCs. The receptors stem from a woman aged 30 to 39 in good health and CMV-seropositive.

This sequence joins TRBV28 and TRBJ1-3; a weak D match, TRBD1 (6 bases). Between the trimmed V and J ends, which lost 5 bases and 11 bases, there was a span of 25 bases. The CDR3 consists of 16 residues. Germline CDR1 is MDHEN and CDR2 is SYDVKM. CDR3 bases: TGTGCCAGCAGTCTCGCGCAGGGGCGCGCTAATCGTCCCATATATTTT. Translated, it gives CASSLAQGRANRPIYF.

The chain uses TRBV7-6 and TRBJ2-7; 8 bases map to TRBD1. The germline V gene encodes CDR1 SGHVS and CDR2 FNYEAQ. J gave up 3 bases and V 2 bases, and 3 bases lay outside the gene matches. The CDR3 is 14 amino acids. The CDR3 loop is CASSLFGQGYEQYF. DNA of the CDR3: TGTGCCAGCAGCTTATTTGGACAGGGCTACGAGCAGTACTTC.

The chain links TRBV11-3 to TRBJ2-7; 10 bases map to TRBD1. CDR3 length: 15 residues. Losses at the gene ends were 3 bases for V and 4 bases for J; bases not matched to a gene: 6. CDR1 is SGHNT, CDR2 YENEEA, per germline. CDR3 nucleotides: TGTGCCAGCAGCTTTAGGTCGGGACAGGGGTACGAGCAGTACTTC. It specifies CASSFRSGQGYEQYF.

The chain uses TRBV5-6 and TRBJ2-7, with D possibly TRBD2 on 5 matching bases. Germline loops: CDR1 SGHDT, CDR2 YYEEEE. This CDR3 has 15 amino acids. V was shortened by 3 bases and J by 4 bases, with 17 bases between the two germline ends. The CDR3 here is CASSYGSGNFYEQYF. For the CDR3, the DNA is TGTGCCAGCAGCTACGGTTCGGGAAATTTTTACGAGCAGTACTTC. Based on the CDR3 plus reference TRBV5-6 and TRBJ2-7, the full variable domain is DAGVTQSPTHLIKTRGQQVTLRCSPKSGHDTVSWYQQALGQGPQFIFQYYEEEERQRGNFPDRFSGHQFPNYSSELNVNALLLGDSALYLCASSYGSGNFYEQYFGPGTRLTVT.

The chain employs TRBV11-3 and TRBJ2-7; D is ambiguous. The germline CDR1 and CDR2 sequences are SGHNT and YENEEA. The CDR3 has 12 residues. Trimming removed 4 bases from V and 3 bases from J, with 7 bases in between. CDR3 region: CASSSLYYEQYF. As DNA, the CDR3 is TGTGCCAGCAGCTCCCTTTACTACGAGCAGTACTTC.

This chain connects TRBV5-6 to TRBJ2-2; the match to TRBD2 covers 13 bases. From germline, CDR1 is SGHDT and CDR2 YYEEEE. The V gene end was trimmed by 4 bases and the J gene end by 6 bases; junction bases not matched to a gene: 6. The CDR3 length is 16 residues. The DNA of the CDR3 is TGTGCCAGCAGCCTGGGACTAGCGGGACAGTCCGGGGAGCTGTTTTTT. Its protein is CASSLGLAGQSGELFF.

The chain uses TRBV5-4 and TRBJ1-2; D is perhaps TRBD1 (6 bases). The CDR3 is 13 residues long. Germline V lookup: CDR1 SGHNT, CDR2 YYREEE (reference sequence). V shed 3 bases and J shed 4 bases, with 10 bases lying between them. CDR3 in DNA: TGTGCCAGCAGCTCGGACAGAGTCTATGGCTACACCTTC. This encodes CASSSDRVYGYTF.

The chain has TRBV6-5 and TRBJ1-2; 10 bases align to TRBD1. The germline V gene encodes CDR1 MNHEY and CDR2 SVGAGI. This CDR3 region has 14 residues. The junction had 5 bases not matched to a gene; V was cut back by 6 bases and J by 4 bases. CDR3 sequence reads: CASSTDRGGYGYTF. DNA for the CDR3: TGTGCCAGCAGCACGGACAGGGGGGGCTATGGCTACACCTTC.

The gene calls are TRBV7-2 and TRBJ2-7; 7 positions agree with TRBD2. V was pared by 4 bases and J by 0 bases, with 6 bases of the junction left unmatched. In germline, CDR1 is SGHTA, CDR2 FQGNSA. CDR3 length equals 15 residues. The CDR3 sequence is CASSYLGGISYEQYF. DNA for the CDR3: TGTGCCAGCAGCTACTTGGGGGGGATCTCCTACGAGCAGTACTTC. The variable domain in full, completed from reference TRBV7-2 and TRBJ2-7, reads GAGVSQSPSNKVTEKGKDVELRCDPISGHTALYWYRQSLGQGLEFLIYFQGNSAPDKSGLPSDRFSAERTGGSVSTLTIQRTQQEDSAVYLCASSYLGGISYEQYFGPGTRLTVT.

The DNA for the CDR3 is TGTGCTAGTGGTTTGGGTCATACCGGGGAGCTGTTTTTT. Amino acid sequence: CASGLGHTGELFF. The chain has TRBV12-5 and TRBJ2-2; D unclear. Germline V gives CDR1 LGHNT, CDR2 FRNRAP. The CDR3 sequence is 13 residues long. The V gene lost 1 base and the J gene lost 5 bases, with 5 bases spanning the gap.